Below are 2 T cell receptor beta chains sequenced from a single sample in a study of human T cells and chemical hapten exposure. A single record per CDR3 protein comes from TCRdb applying MiXCR to the RACE reads. This sample has about 84,000 distinct CDR3 sequences, with more than 9% found just once. Time point specified: patch test 2, 6 weeks after DPC sensitization. Treatment given: therapeutic diphenylcyclopropenone sensitization with weekly scalp DPC. Sequenced material: whole blood, taken in connection with sensitization to the hapten diphenylcyclopropenone (DPC). These TCRs come from a woman aged 50 to 65 with alopecia areata. Some clones in this sample may be carry-over from other donors' samples.

There are many counts of this clonotype. The chain carries TRBV6-6 and TRBJ2-1, with 14 bases fitting TRBD2. From germline, CDR1 is MNHNY and CDR2 SVGAGI (reference sequence). J lost 1 base, V lost 6 bases, and 8 bases had no gene match. There are 18 residues in the CDR3. The CDR3 region has the DNA TGTGCCAGCAGGACAGCTAGACTAGCGGGAGGGTCCTACAATGAGCAGTTCTTC. It specifies CASRTARLAGGSYNEQFF.

The chain employs TRBV7-2 and TRBJ1-1; D unresolved. In germline, CDR1 is SGHTA, CDR2 FQGNSA. The V end was cut by 3 bases, the J end by 1 base, with 9 bases between. The CDR3 totals 14 residues. The CDR3 here is CASSFLSTNTEAFF. The DNA for the CDR3 is TGTGCCAGCAGCTTTCTCTCGACGAACACTGAAGCTTTCTTT.